The entry that follows covers one TCR beta chain sequence. Blood CD8+ and CD4+ T cells underwent high-throughput TCR beta sequencing. This sample was taken from a study of CD8 T cells in Susac syndrome. Germline V CDR1 and CDR2: GTSNPN, SVGIG (reference sequence). With 1 base removed from V and 0 bases from J, the gap between germline ends came to 12 bases. This CDR3 is built from 16 residues. Random hexamers were used to reverse transcribe the RNA input (about 0.45 to 1 ug). An immunoSEQ multiplex PCR generated amplified TCR beta CDR3 products spanning 54 Vbeta and 13 Jbeta. Each CDR3 protein is one row after TCRdb ran MiXCR on the immunoSEQ multiplex PCR reads. The sample consists of a few hundred thousand distinct CDR3 sequences, roughly 81% of them appearing once.

This TCR was sampled from a human donor with multiple sclerosis. The chain links TRBV30 to TRBJ1-4, with a possible D match to TRBD1 (5 bases). The sequencing sample was made of CD8+ T cells from PBMCs. The CDR3 sequence is CAWSGQFITTNEKLFF. The CDR3 DNA reads TGTGCCTGGAGTGGACAGTTCATTACAACTAATGAAAAACTGTTTTTT.